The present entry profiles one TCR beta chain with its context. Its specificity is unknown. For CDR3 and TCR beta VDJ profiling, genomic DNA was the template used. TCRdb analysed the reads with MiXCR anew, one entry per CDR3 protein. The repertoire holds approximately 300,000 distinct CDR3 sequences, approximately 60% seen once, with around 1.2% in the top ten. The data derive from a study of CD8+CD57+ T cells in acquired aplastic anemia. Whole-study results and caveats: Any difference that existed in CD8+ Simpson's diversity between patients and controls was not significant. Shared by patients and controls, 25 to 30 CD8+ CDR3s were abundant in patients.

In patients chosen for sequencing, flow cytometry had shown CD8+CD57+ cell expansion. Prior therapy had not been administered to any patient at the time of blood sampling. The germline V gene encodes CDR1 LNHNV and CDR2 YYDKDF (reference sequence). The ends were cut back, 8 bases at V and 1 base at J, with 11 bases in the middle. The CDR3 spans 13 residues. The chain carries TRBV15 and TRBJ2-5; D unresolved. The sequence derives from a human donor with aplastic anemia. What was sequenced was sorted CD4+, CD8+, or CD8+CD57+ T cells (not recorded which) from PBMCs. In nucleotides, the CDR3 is TGTGCCACCGCTCGGGCTTTCCAAGAGACCCAGTACTTC. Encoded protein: CATARAFQETQYF.